The 27 T cell receptor beta chains presented below share a single source sample, sequenced in a study of CD8 T cells in Susac syndrome. RNA in amounts of about 0.45 to 1 ug was reverse transcribed with random hexamers. Each CDR3 protein is one row after TCRdb ran MiXCR on the immunoSEQ multiplex PCR reads. The data show fewer than 80,000 distinct CDR3 sequences, approximately 95% seen once. Input material: CD8+ T cells from PBMCs. Receptors were obtained from a human donor in good health.

Here the CDR3 reads CASSLGLADYNEQFF. CDR3 DNA sequence: TGCGCCAGCAGCCTCGGACTAGCGGATTACAATGAGCAGTTCTTC. V is TRBV5-1 and J is TRBJ2-1; 10 bases fit TRBD2. The germline gives CDR1 SGHRS, CDR2 YFSETQ. V was pared by 4 bases and J by 4 bases, with 5 bases of the junction left unmatched. The CDR3 is 15 amino acids.

The chain uses TRBV19 and TRBJ1-1; no firm D call. The CDR3 length is 12 residues. CDR1 is LNHDA and CDR2 is SQIVND in the germline V gene (reference sequence). Trimming stripped 3 bases from V and 8 bases from J, with 10 bases between. In DNA form, the CDR3 reads TGTGCCAGTAGTATCGGAATCTCAGAAGCTTTCTTT. Protein sequence: CASSIGISEAFF.

This clonotype is a singleton in its sample. The V and J genes are TRBV20-1 and TRBJ2-5; TRBD2 aligns across 11 bases. The CDR3 has 15 amino acids. The trim removed 6 bases at V and 9 bases at J, leaving 15 bases unmatched. Looked up from germline, CDR1 is DFQATT and CDR2 is SNEGSKA (reference sequence). DNA for the CDR3: TGCAGTGCCGTATGGGGGCTTGATAGCGGGGGGGCCCAGTACTTC. Its translation is CSAVWGLDSGGAQYF.

The rearrangement links TRBV29-1 to TRBJ2-7, with D hard to call. Germline CDR1 is SQVTM and CDR2 is ANQGSEA. V shed 7 bases and J shed 5 bases, with 18 bases lying between them. This CDR3 comprises 13 residues. The CDR3 sequence: CSDRHLPYHEQYF. The CDR3 DNA follows: TGCAGCGATAGACACCTACCCTATCACGAGCAGTACTTC.

This chain connects TRBV7-9 to TRBJ2-5; TRBD2 is a possible D gene (5 bases). The V gene's germline CDR1 is SEHNR and CDR2 FQNEAQ (reference sequence). V lost 5 bases and J 4 bases, leaving 14 bases between the germline ends. The CDR3 covers 14 residues. CDR3 residues: CASSAPGTGETQYF. The CDR3 nucleotides read TGTGCCAGCAGCGCACCGGGAACCGGAGAGACCCAGTACTTC.

The V gene is TRBV29-1, the J gene TRBJ2-1; possible D gene TRBD1, 6 bases. The CDR3 runs 12 residues. V was cut by 0 bases and J by 7 bases, with 7 bases left in between. Germline V CDR1 and CDR2: SQVTM, ANQGSEA. This CDR3 is CSVEEGANEQFF. CDR3 nucleotides: TGCAGCGTTGAAGAGGGGGCGAATGAGCAGTTCTTC.

This chain uses TRBV20-1 with TRBJ2-2; 15 bases match TRBD2. The junction had 5 bases not matched to a gene; V was cut back by 6 bases and J by 0 bases. The germline CDR1 and CDR2 sequences are DFQATT and SNEGSKA (reference sequence). The CDR3 runs 17 residues. The CDR3 DNA follows: TGCAGTGCCGTCGGACTAGCGGGGGGGGCGAACACCGGGGAGCTGTTTTTT. It encodes CSAVGLAGGANTGELFF.

The chain carries TRBV7-6 and TRBJ2-7; D remains ambiguous. With 4 bases removed from V and 2 bases from J, the gap between germline ends came to 12 bases. Germline V lookup: CDR1 SGHVS, CDR2 FNYEAQ. The CDR3 has 14 amino acids. The CDR3 region has the DNA TGTGCCAGCAGCTCTCTAGACGGTCCCTACGAGCAGTACGTC. Amino acid sequence: CASSSLDGPYEQYV.

The chain links TRBV19 to TRBJ1-1; a weak D match, TRBD1 (6 bases). The CDR3 extends over 13 amino acids. Between the trimmed V and J ends, which lost 8 bases and 0 bases, there was a span of 10 bases. From germline, CDR1 is LNHDA and CDR2 SQIVND (reference sequence). In DNA, the CDR3 is TGTGCCAGTTGTGACAGGTTGAACACTGAAGCTTTCTTT. This gives the protein CASCDRLNTEAFF.

The chain joins TRBV4-1 to TRBJ2-7; maybe TRBD2 (5 bases). In germline, CDR1 is MGHRA, CDR2 YSYEKL. Trimming shortened V by 4 bases and J by 5 bases, and 12 bases separated the two germline ends. This CDR3 contains 13 residues. CDR3 in DNA: TGCGCCAGCAGCCGTGCCTCCGGGAACGAGCAGTACTTC. The encoded protein is CASSRASGNEQYF.

The V call is TRBV24-1, the J call TRBJ2-5; D might be TRBD1 or TRBD2, each matching 5 bases. V dropped 3 bases and J dropped 2 bases, with 9 bases sitting between them. CDR3 length: 14 residues. Germline-derived CDR1 and CDR2 are KGHDR and SFDVKD. CDR3 in DNA: TGTGCCACCAGTGATGCCAGGGAGCAAGAGACCCAGTACTTC. It translates to CATSDAREQETQYF.

This clonotype was seen a single time. The rearrangement links TRBV4-3 to TRBJ2-2; no firm D call. Germline V gene sequence: CDR1 LGHNA, CDR2 YSLEER. V was cut by 0 bases and J by 4 bases, with 3 bases left in between. There are 13 residues in the CDR3. In DNA form, the CDR3 reads TGCGCCAGCAGCCAAGACAGCACCGGGGAGCTGTTTTTT. This translates into CASSQDSTGELFF.

V usage is TRBV2 and J usage is TRBJ2-1, with 11 bases matching TRBD2. Trimming removed 7 bases from V and 8 bases from J; junction bases left unmatched: 4. CDR1 SNHLY and CDR2 FYNNEI come from the germline V gene. The CDR3 length is 13 residues. This chain's CDR3 is CASTSGGYYEQFF. The DNA for the CDR3 is TGTGCCAGCACTAGCGGGGGGTATTATGAGCAGTTCTTC.

The chain is built from TRBV19 and TRBJ2-1; 10 nucleotides match TRBD1. Germline V gene sequence: CDR1 LNHDA, CDR2 SQIVND (reference sequence). The CDR3 loop spans 15 amino acids. V shed 3 bases, J shed 7 bases, and the junction held 6 bases outside the gene matches. The CDR3 nucleotides read TGTGCCAGTAGTATCTCGACAGGGGGCAGGAATGAGCAGTTCTTC. Its protein product is CASSISTGGRNEQFF. The variable domain in full, completed from reference TRBV19 and TRBJ2-1, reads DGGITQSPKYLFRKEGQNVTLSCEQNLNHDAMYWYRQDPGQGLRLIYYSQIVNDFQKGDIAEGYSVSREKKESFPLTVTSAQKNPTAFYLCASSISTGGRNEQFFGPGTRLTVL.

The chain has TRBV28 and TRBJ2-3, with TRBD2 matching over 7 bases. The V segment lost 1 base and the J segment 9 bases; nucleotides outside the gene matches: 16. Germline V gives CDR1 MDHEN, CDR2 SYDVKM. CDR3 length: 17 amino acids. The CDR3 loop reads CASSLFARGLLERTQYF. The CDR3, as DNA: TGTGCCAGCAGTTTATTCGCTAGGGGACTACTAGAGAGAACGCAGTATTTT.

The V gene is TRBV4-3, the J gene TRBJ1-2; no reliable D call. The V end was cut by 0 bases, the J end by 2 bases, with 10 bases between. Germline V lookup: CDR1 LGHNA, CDR2 YSLEER. CDR3 length: 15 residues. The CDR3 region is CASSQDSGSNYGYTF. The CDR3 DNA is TGCGCCAGCAGCCAAGATAGCGGGAGCAACTATGGCTACACCTTC.

The chain joins TRBV5-8 to TRBJ2-5, with D possibly called TRBD1 or TRBD2 (5 bases each). V dropped 0 bases and J dropped 3 bases, with 12 bases sitting between them. Germline lookup yields CDR1 SGHTS and CDR2 YDEGEE. This CDR3 is built from 15 residues. The CDR3 spells CASSLDFGAEETQYF. CDR3 DNA sequence: TGTGCCAGCAGCTTGGATTTCGGGGCGGAAGAGACCCAGTACTTC.

This clonotype was seen only once. The V call is TRBV3-1, the J call TRBJ2-5; no clear D gene. Germline CDR1 and CDR2: LGHDT and YNNKEL (reference sequence). V lost 0 bases and J 2 bases, leaving 7 bases between the germline ends. The CDR3 runs 14 residues. CDR3 DNA: TGTGCCAGCAGCCAAGACTGGCTACAAGAGACCCAGTACTTC. Its protein is CASSQDWLQETQYF.

The V and J genes are TRBV7-9 and TRBJ1-1; D gene uncertain. The germline V gene has CDR1 SEHNR and CDR2 FQNEAQ (reference sequence). V was trimmed by 5 bases and J by 1 base, leaving 14 bases between them. CDR3 size: 15 residues. The CDR3 sequence: CASSELPAPNTEAFF. The CDR3 region has the DNA TGTGCCAGCAGCGAGCTCCCGGCACCGAACACTGAAGCTTTCTTT.

This clonotype was detected only once. V and J are TRBV6-5 and TRBJ1-6, with TRBD1 matching over 9 bases. V lost 7 bases and J lost 7; bases outside the gene matches: 8. This CDR3 comprises 15 residues. CDR1 and CDR2 from the germline V gene are MNHEY and SVGAGI. In DNA, the CDR3 is TGTGCCAGCACCCACACCGGGACAGGGAATTCACCCCTCCACTTT. Translation: CASTHTGTGNSPLHF.

This clonotype has only one observation. CDR3 protein: CSVRGVGSYNEQFF. The DNA for the CDR3 is TGCAGCGTCCGCGGCGTAGGGTCCTACAATGAGCAGTTCTTC. The chain combines TRBV29-1 with TRBJ2-1; D is unresolved. Trimming stripped 6 bases from V and 1 base from J, with 13 bases between. The CDR3 has 14 amino acids. The germline V gene has CDR1 SQVTM and CDR2 ANQGSEA.

The V and J genes are TRBV7-8 and TRBJ2-7; D gene ambiguous. The CDR3 is 14 amino acids. Trimming took off 4 bases at V and 0 bases at J, with 10 bases between the two ends. CDR1 is SGHVS, CDR2 FQNEAQ, per germline. The CDR3 spells CASSSYRSSYEQYV. CDR3 nucleotides: TGTGCCAGCAGCTCCTACCGAAGCTCCTACGAGCAGTACGTC.

V gene TRBV5-1 combines with J gene TRBJ1-6, with no clear D. V was shortened by 0 bases and J by 6 bases, with 7 bases between the two germline ends. The germline gives CDR1 SGHRS, CDR2 YFSETQ. The CDR3 totals 14 residues. The CDR3 here is CASSLEQLNSPLHF. The CDR3 DNA sequence: TGCGCCAGCAGCTTGGAACAGCTTAATTCACCCCTCCACTTT.

The rearrangement joins TRBV13 to TRBJ2-1; the D is unclear. The CDR3 runs to 15 residues. V lost 6 bases to trimming and J lost 2 bases, with 14 bases between them. CDR1 is PRHDT and CDR2 is FYEKMQ in the germline V gene (reference sequence). CDR3 amino acids: CASSQRQSAYNEQFF. The CDR3 region has the DNA TGTGCCAGCAGTCAACGACAATCCGCCTACAATGAGCAGTTCTTC.

This clonotype was picked up a small number of times. Here the CDR3 reads CASSFGDTEAFF. As DNA, the CDR3 is TGTGCCAGCAGTTTCGGGGACACTGAAGCTTTCTTT. The gene calls are TRBV12-3 or TRBV12-4 and TRBJ1-1; no reliable D call. The CDR3 contains 12 residues. The V and J ends lost 3 bases and 3 bases respectively, with 5 bases between them.

In the case of this clonotype: At one end the junction does not follow the germline gene, possibly because of a read error. The genes are TRBV29-1 and TRBJ2-4; no reliable D call. CDR1 is SQVTM and CDR2 is ANQGSEA in the germline V gene. This CDR3 has 12 amino acids. The DNA of the CDR3 is TGCAGCGTTGTTGACCCCAATAACATTCAGTACTTC. Its protein product is CSVVDPNNIQYF.

The chain has TRBV13 and TRBJ1-3, with D tentatively TRBD1 (6 bases). Deletions cut 3 bases from V and 1 base from J, with 10 bases between. The germline V gene encodes CDR1 PRHDT and CDR2 FYEKMQ (reference sequence). This CDR3 region has 15 residues. The chain's CDR3 is CASSFWTDSGNTIYF. The CDR3 region has the DNA TGTGCCAGCAGCTTTTGGACAGATTCTGGAAACACCATATATTTT.